This entry features one T cell receptor beta chain sequence. CDR1 LNHDA and CDR2 SQIVND come from the germline V gene (reference sequence). CDR3 length: 14 residues. V lost 3 bases and J 1 base, leaving 10 bases between the germline ends. The data belong to a study of blood T cell repertoires in COVID-19. Produced via immunoSEQ multiplex PCR; TCRdb's table is partial and in-frame only. The sample has about 38,000 clones; about 88% are singletons. The TCR comes from a man aged 65-85 years with active COVID-19. What was sequenced was peripheral blood. The chain links TRBV19 to TRBJ2-7; TRBD2 is a possible D gene (7 bases). The CDR3 is CASSMGGQSYEQYF. CDR3 sequence (DNA): TGTGCCAGTAGTATGGGGGGGCAGTCCTACGAGCAGTACTTC.